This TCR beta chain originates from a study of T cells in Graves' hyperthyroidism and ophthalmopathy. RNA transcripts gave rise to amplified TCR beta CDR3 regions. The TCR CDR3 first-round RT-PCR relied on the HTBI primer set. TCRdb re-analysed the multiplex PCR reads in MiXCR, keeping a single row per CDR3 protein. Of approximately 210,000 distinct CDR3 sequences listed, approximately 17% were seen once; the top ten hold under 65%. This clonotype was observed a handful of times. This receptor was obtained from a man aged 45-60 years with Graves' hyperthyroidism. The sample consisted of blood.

The CDR3 nucleotides read TGTGCCAGCAGCTTTCCTCTAGCTACCACAGATACGCAGTATTTT. Encoded protein: CASSFPLATTDTQYF. The chain has TRBV7-2 and TRBJ2-3, with D perhaps matching TRBD2 (5 bases). V lost 3 bases to trimming and J lost 2 bases, with 12 bases between them. Germline V CDR1 and CDR2: SGHTA, FQGNSA. This CDR3 region has 15 residues.